The entry below gives a single T cell receptor beta chain sequence along with its context. The target antigen is unknown. The data belong to a study of response to subunit inactivated influenza vaccine. General observations from the study: That few new T cells are recruited by each seasonal influenza vaccination was the authors' suggestion.

TCRdb independently ran MiXCR on the RT-PCR reads; one entry per CDR3 protein. The sample consists of around 580,000 distinct CDR3 sequences, about 15% of them appearing once. Looked up from germline, CDR1 is SGHAT and CDR2 is FQNNGV. The CDR3 runs to 15 residues. The ends were cut back, 3 bases at V and 2 bases at J, with 13 bases in the middle. This receptor was taken from a man aged 45-65 years who received an inactivated influenza vaccine. This chain uses TRBV11-2 with TRBJ2-5; the D gene is possibly TRBD1 (6 bases). The sample consisted of PBMCs from blood, taken about 12 days after vaccination. The CDR3 reads CASSFGTHSQETQYF. The CDR3 bases are TGTGCCAGCAGCTTTGGGACACACTCACAAGAGACCCAGTACTTC.